The 23 T cell receptor beta chains presented below share a single source sample, sequenced in a study of cytomegalovirus exposure and HLA in healthy donors. PCR involved 60 Vbeta and 13 Jbeta primers. The table came from immunoSEQ multiplex PCR; TCRdb's copy has only in-frame clones and leaves some out. The sample records some 120,000 clones, roughly 68% being singletons. Sequencing was performed on PBMCs. Receptors originate from a woman in her 30s in good health and CMV-seronegative.

J is TRBJ2-1 and V is TRBV19, with TRBD2 as a possible D gene (5 bases). CDR3 length: 12 amino acids. Looked up from germline, CDR1 is LNHDA and CDR2 is SQIVND (reference sequence). V was shortened by 9 bases and J by 8 bases, with 14 bases between the two germline ends. The CDR3 DNA reads TGTGCCAGCGCCGGGATGTTGGATGAGCAGTTCTTC. Amino acid sequence: CASAGMLDEQFF.

V gene TRBV6-4 combines with J gene TRBJ2-3, with a weak D call TRBD1 (5 bases). Germline CDR1 is MRHNA and CDR2 is SNTAGT. The ends were cut back, 5 bases at V and 0 bases at J, with 12 bases in the middle. The CDR3 totals 15 residues. The CDR3 loop reads CASSQQESSTDTQYF. The CDR3 DNA reads TGTGCCAGCAGTCAACAGGAGTCTAGCACAGATACGCAGTATTTT.

The V gene is TRBV2, the J gene TRBJ1-2; D remains ambiguous. V was shortened by 4 bases and J by 0 bases, with 12 bases between the two germline ends. This CDR3 spans 15 amino acids. Per germline, CDR1 SNHLY and CDR2 FYNNEI. The CDR3 coding sequence is TGTGCCAGCAGTGTAGAATCGTCTACTAACTATGGCTACACCTTC. Translating gives CASSVESSTNYGYTF.

This chain joins TRBV4-3 and TRBJ2-7; D uncertain. This CDR3 spans 13 amino acids. The germline V and J ends were trimmed by 0 bases and 2 bases, with 5 bases remaining between them. Germline assignment: CDR1 LGHNA and CDR2 YSLEER. The CDR3 loop reads CASSQDLTYEQYF. The DNA for the CDR3 is TGCGCCAGCAGCCAAGATCTTACCTACGAGCAGTACTTC.

The chain recombines TRBV7-9 with TRBJ1-5, with D unclear. This CDR3 has 13 residues. Germline CDR1 is SEHNR and CDR2 is FQNEAQ (reference sequence). Trimming removed 1 base from V and 6 bases from J, with 7 bases in between. Here the CDR3 DNA reads TGTGCCAGCAGCTTAGAGTCGGTTCAGCCCCAGCATTTT. The encoded protein is CASSLESVQPQHF.

The chain joins TRBV7-9 to TRBJ1-2; D is unresolved. Germline V gene data show CDR1 as SEHNR and CDR2 as FQNEAQ (reference sequence). The ends were cut back, 8 bases at V and 8 bases at J, with 15 bases in the middle. The CDR3 runs to 12 residues. DNA for the CDR3: TGTGCCAGCGGATCGGGGTTGGGAGGCTACACCTTC. Amino acids: CASGSGLGGYTF.

This clone turned up a few times. This chain connects TRBV7-8 to TRBJ1-2; 8 positions agree with TRBD1. V was clipped by 1 base and J by 5 bases; unmatched bases: 6. From germline, CDR1 is SGHVS and CDR2 FQNEAQ. This CDR3 has 15 residues. The CDR3, as DNA: TGTGCCAGCAGCTTAGAGGCAGGGGGCGGATATGGCTACACCTTC. Its translation is CASSLEAGGGYGYTF. Together with reference TRBV7-8 and TRBJ1-2, the CDR3 gives the full variable domain: GAGVSQSPRYKVAKRGQDVALRCDPISGHVSLFWYQQALGQGPEFLTYFQNEAQLDKSGLPSDRFFAERPEGSVSTLKIQRTQQEDSAVYLCASSLEAGGGYGYTFGSGTRLTVV.

The rearrangement uses TRBV28 and TRBJ1-1; tentative D call: TRBD1 (5 bases). This CDR3 is 12 amino acids long. Trimming took off 3 bases at V and 9 bases at J, with 11 bases between the two ends. CDR1 and CDR2 from the germline V gene are MDHEN and SYDVKM. CDR3 loop: CASSLAWGQAFF. The DNA of the CDR3 is TGTGCCAGCAGTTTGGCCTGGGGCCAAGCTTTCTTT.

This clone was picked up one time. This rearrangement joins TRBV28 to TRBJ1-5, with a possible D match to TRBD1 (5 bases). The CDR3 extends over 17 amino acids. Per germline, CDR1 MDHEN and CDR2 SYDVKM. V lost 5 bases to trimming and J lost 1 base, with 18 bases between them. The CDR3, as DNA: TGTGCCAGCAGTCCCATTGGGGGGGTAGGAAGCAATCAGCCCCAGCATTTT. Its translation: CASSPIGGVGSNQPQHF.

The rearrangement joins TRBV5-1 to TRBJ2-2, with 7 bases lining up with TRBD1. There are 15 residues in the CDR3. The germline CDR1 and CDR2 sequences are SGHRS and YFSETQ. J lost 5 bases, V lost 1 base, and 5 bases had no gene match. The CDR3 sequence is CASSLRGGGTGELFF. For the CDR3, the DNA is TGCGCCAGCAGCTTGCGAGGGGGCGGGACCGGGGAGCTGTTTTTT.

V and J are TRBV4-2 and TRBJ1-2, with no clear D. The CDR3 contains 17 residues. Looked up from germline, CDR1 is LGHNA and CDR2 is YNFKEQ. With 0 bases removed from V and 2 bases from J, the gap between germline ends came to 16 bases. The CDR3 is CASSQDIVTRANYGYTF. Here the CDR3 DNA reads TGTGCCAGCAGCCAAGATATCGTAACGAGGGCCAACTATGGCTACACCTTC.

The gene calls are TRBV19 and TRBJ1-1; D is uncertain. The V end was cut by 7 bases, the J end by 3 bases, with 12 bases between. The CDR3 sequence is 13 residues long. CDR1 and CDR2 (germline): LNHDA, SQIVND (reference sequence). CDR3 sequence: CASTEQIHTEAFF. CDR3 nucleotide sequence: TGTGCCAGTACTGAACAGATACACACTGAAGCTTTCTTT.

V gene TRBV7-3 combines with J gene TRBJ2-3; 11 bases map to TRBD1. CDR1 SGHTA and CDR2 FQGTGA come from the germline V gene. The length of the CDR3 is 19 residues. Germline trimming cut 2 bases from V and 4 bases from J; bases unmatched to any gene: 14. The CDR3 bases are TGTGCCAGCAGCTTATCCTTTGTGGGGACAGGGGGATTCGCAGATACGCAGTATTTT. Translation gives CASSLSFVGTGGFADTQYF.

The chain is built from TRBV5-1 and TRBJ2-7, with 11 positions matching TRBD1. V was pared by 2 bases and J by 5 bases, with 9 bases of the junction left unmatched. Germline CDR1 and CDR2: SGHRS and YFSETQ. The CDR3 sequence is 16 residues long. CDR3 coding DNA: TGCGCCAGCAGCTTCGGGGGGACAGGGGGTTTCCACGAGCAGTACTTC. Translating gives CASSFGGTGGFHEQYF. Variable domain in full (rest from reference TRBV5-1 and TRBJ2-7): KAGVTQTPRYLIKTRGQQVTLSCSPISGHRSVSWYQQTPGQGLQFLFEYFSETQRNKGNFPGRFSGRQFSNSRSEMNVSTLELGDSALYLCASSFGGTGGFHEQYFGPGTRLTVT.

The rearrangement uses TRBV5-1 and TRBJ1-1; D is uncertain. Germline CDR1 and CDR2: SGHRS and YFSETQ. Deletions cut 1 base from V and 5 bases from J, with 6 bases between. The CDR3 has 12 amino acids. Written as DNA, the CDR3 is TGCGCCAGCAGCTTGAGGGAGACTGAAGCTTTCTTT. Translation: CASSLRETEAFF.

V usage is TRBV7-2 and J usage is TRBJ2-2; D is possibly TRBD1 (6 bases). Germline V gene lookup returns CDR1 SGHTA and CDR2 FQGNSA. The V end lost 0 bases, the J end lost 3 bases, and 8 bases lay between the germline ends. The CDR3 has 15 amino acids. Here the CDR3 reads CASSLARGYTGELFF. CDR3 sequence (DNA): TGTGCCAGCAGCTTAGCCAGGGGTTACACCGGGGAGCTGTTTTTT.

The chain has TRBV4-2 and TRBJ2-3; 10 bases fit TRBD1. Germline lookup yields CDR1 LGHNA and CDR2 YNFKEQ. V shed 4 bases and J 5 bases; nucleotides not matched to a gene: 12. The CDR3 has 17 amino acids. The CDR3 sequence is CASSRGGTGVVLDTQYF. The CDR3 coding sequence is TGTGCCAGCAGCCGAGGCGGGACAGGGGTAGTATTAGATACGCAGTATTTT.

This clone has only a few counts. The CDR3 bases are TGTGCCAGCAGTAGGGACGGGAGGTATGGCTACACCTTC. It yields the protein CASSRDGRYGYTF. This sequence joins TRBV2 and TRBJ1-2; maybe TRBD1 (5 bases). V was trimmed by 5 bases and J by 5 bases, leaving 12 bases between them. The length of the CDR3 is 13 residues. Germline lookup yields CDR1 SNHLY and CDR2 FYNNEI.

This clone was observed a handful of times. This chain joins TRBV7-9 and TRBJ2-3; 10 bases line up with TRBD2. The junction had 5 bases not matched to a gene; V was cut back by 8 bases and J by 3 bases. CDR1 and CDR2 (germline): SEHNR, FQNEAQ (reference sequence). The CDR3 spans 14 residues. CDR3 nucleotides: TGTGCCAGCTTAGCGGGAGGTAGTACAGATACGCAGTATTTT. Amino acids: CASLAGGSTDTQYF. Drawing the rest from reference TRBV7-9 and TRBJ2-3, the complete variable domain is DTGVSQNPRHKITKRGQNVTFRCDPISEHNRLYWYRQTLGQGPEFLTYFQNEAQLEKSRLLSDRFSAERPKGSFSTLEIQRTEQGDSAMYLCASLAGGSTDTQYFGPGTRLTVL.

The CDR3 is CASSPGGGYEQYF. The CDR3 coding sequence is TGCGCCAGCAGCCCCGGGGGTGGCTACGAGCAGTACTTC. The rearrangement uses TRBV5-1 and TRBJ2-5; the D gene is possibly TRBD2 (6 bases). The J call could be wrong; TRBJ2-7 is a better fit for the DNA end. The length of the CDR3 is 13 residues. The germline CDR1 and CDR2 sequences are SGHRS and YFSETQ.

The J gene is TRBJ2-4, the V gene TRBV6-1; D not certain. Germline lookup yields CDR1 MNHNS and CDR2 SASEGT. With 7 bases removed from V and 4 bases from J, the gap between germline ends came to 17 bases. CDR3 length equals 15 residues. CDR3 in amino acids: CASKHSFSQKNIQYF. The DNA for the CDR3 is TGTGCCAGCAAACACAGCTTCTCACAAAAAAACATTCAGTACTTC.

This clone was seen a few times. V and J are TRBV11-3 and TRBJ1-1; D unclear. V lost 1 base to trimming and J lost 6 bases, with 9 bases between them. Germline V CDR1 and CDR2: SGHNT, YENEEA. The CDR3 extends over 13 amino acids. CDR3 sequence reads: CASSLARLSEAFF. CDR3 bases: TGTGCCAGCAGCTTAGCGCGTCTCTCTGAAGCTTTCTTT.

This clone was observed a handful of times. J is TRBJ2-3 and V is TRBV5-4, with a possible D match to TRBD2 (5 bases). CDR3 length equals 13 residues. The V and J ends lost 2 bases and 4 bases respectively, with 8 bases between them. Germline V gene lookup returns CDR1 SGHNT and CDR2 YYREEE (reference sequence). CDR3 sequence (DNA): TGTGCCAGCAGCTTAGAGGGAGCAGATACGCAGTATTTT. Translation: CASSLEGADTQYF. The complete variable domain, with remaining parts taken from reference TRBV5-4 and TRBJ2-3, reads ETGVTQSPTHLIKTRGQQVTLRCSSQSGHNTVSWYQQALGQGPQFIFQYYREEENGRGNFPPRFSGLQFPNYSSELNVNALELDDSALYLCASSLEGADTQYFGPGTRLTVL.